The text below deals with one T cell receptor (beta chain). What it binds is unknown. This sample was taken from a study of beta chain features in type 1 diabetes. Study findings and constraints: Still unanswered here is whether HLA type influences TCRB rearrangement. All four CD4+ subsets from Type 1 diabetes patients carried moderately but significantly shorter TCRB CDR3s.

Germline CDR1 is SGDLS and CDR2 is YYNGEE. The CDR3 totals 16 residues. V shed 3 bases and J shed 3 bases, with 17 bases lying between them. Reverse transcription of all isolated RNA meant that expressed TCRB transcripts were sequenced. Sequencing was performed with immunoSEQ multiplex PCR; in TCRdb, only in-frame clones are kept and a portion is missing. Among roughly 260,000 clones listed, about a fifth were seen once. A heparinised blood draw that averaged about 100 mL was obtained once from each donor. CD45RO/CCR7/CD25/CD127/CD95/CD27 separated CD4+ naive, central memory, regulatory and stem cell-like memory cells by sorting.

Sequencing used naive CD4+ T cells from blood. This receptor was taken from a woman aged 40 to 55 with type 1 diabetes. This chain links TRBV9 with TRBJ2-3; D possibly corresponds to TRBD2 (7 bases). The DNA for the CDR3 is TGTGCCAGCAGCGGTCCTGCGGGGGCGGTAACAGATACGCAGTATTTT. Translation: CASSGPAGAVTDTQYF. Filled out from reference TRBV9 and TRBJ2-3, the complete variable domain reads DSGVTQTPKHLITATGQRVTLRCSPRSGDLSVYWYQQSLDQGLQFLIQYYNGEERAKGNILERFSAQQFPDLHSELNLSSLELGDSALYFCASSGPAGAVTDTQYFGPGTRLTVL.